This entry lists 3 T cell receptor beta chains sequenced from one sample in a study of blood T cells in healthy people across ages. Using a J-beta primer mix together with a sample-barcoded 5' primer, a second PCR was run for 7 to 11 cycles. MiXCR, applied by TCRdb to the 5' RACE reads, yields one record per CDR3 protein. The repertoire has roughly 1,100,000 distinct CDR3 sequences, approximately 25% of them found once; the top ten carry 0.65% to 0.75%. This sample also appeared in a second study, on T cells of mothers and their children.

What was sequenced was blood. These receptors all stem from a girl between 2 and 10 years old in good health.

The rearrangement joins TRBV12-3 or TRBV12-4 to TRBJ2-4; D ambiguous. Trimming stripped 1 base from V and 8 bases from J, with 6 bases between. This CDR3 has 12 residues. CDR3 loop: CASSLEIYIQYF. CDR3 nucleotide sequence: TGTGCCAGCAGTTTAGAGATCTACATTCAGTACTTC.

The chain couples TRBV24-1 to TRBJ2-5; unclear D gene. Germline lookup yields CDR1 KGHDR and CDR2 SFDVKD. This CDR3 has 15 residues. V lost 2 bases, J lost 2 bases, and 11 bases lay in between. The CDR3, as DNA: TGTGCCACCAGTGATTCCCCGAGCCGTCAAGAGACCCAGTACTTC. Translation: CATSDSPSRQETQYF.

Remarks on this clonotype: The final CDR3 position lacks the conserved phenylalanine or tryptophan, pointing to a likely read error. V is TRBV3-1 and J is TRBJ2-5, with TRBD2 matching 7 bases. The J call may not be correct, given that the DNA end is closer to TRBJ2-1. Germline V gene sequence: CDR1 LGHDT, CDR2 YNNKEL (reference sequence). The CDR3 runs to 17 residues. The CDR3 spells CASSHDRGELVYHEQFL. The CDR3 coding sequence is TGTGCCAGCAGCCATGATCGGGGGGAACTAGTCTACCATGAGCAGTTCCTC.